Below, 18 T cell receptor beta chains from the same sample are listed, as sequenced in a study of T cells in localized non-small cell lung cancer. Repertoires were generated with immunoSEQ multiplex PCR, while TCRdb's copy carries only in-frame clones and drops some. Altogether about 83,000 clones are present, 80% being singletons, with the ten largest covering roughly 9%. The sequenced sample was peripheral blood, obtained before any cancer treatment. These receptors all come from a female donor aged 60 or older with stage I lung adenocarcinoma.

V is TRBV29-1 and J is TRBJ1-4; 8 bases are shared with TRBD1. The germline V gene has CDR1 SQVTM and CDR2 ANQGSEA. This CDR3 is 15 amino acids long. The junction had 11 bases not matched to a gene; V was cut back by 6 bases and J by 5 bases. The chain's CDR3 is CSVPSPGTGNEKLFF. For the CDR3, the DNA is TGCAGCGTCCCGAGTCCCGGGACAGGAAATGAAAAACTGTTTTTT. The full variable domain, completed using reference TRBV29-1 and TRBJ1-4, is SAVISQKPSRDICQRGTSLTIQCQVDSQVTMMFWYRQQPGQSLTLIATANQGSEATYESGFVIDKFPISRPNLTFSTLTVSNMSPEDSSIYLCSVPSPGTGNEKLFFGSGTQLSVL.

This clone was observed a single time. The chain combines TRBV28 with TRBJ1-4; 9 nucleotides agree with TRBD1. The CDR3 has 15 amino acids. Germline V lookup: CDR1 MDHEN, CDR2 SYDVKM. The trim removed 4 bases at V and 8 bases at J, leaving 8 bases unmatched. DNA for the CDR3: TGTGCCAGCAGTTGGGGGGACAGGGTGATAGAAAAACTGTTTTTT. Encoded protein: CASSWGDRVIEKLFF.

Only a few counts were recorded for this clone. J is TRBJ2-1 and V is TRBV6-6; D uncertain. V lost 6 bases, J lost 0 bases, and 12 bases lay in between. Germline CDR1 is MNHNY and CDR2 is SVGAGI (reference sequence). The CDR3 sequence is 15 residues long. The CDR3 protein is CASRATESSYNEQFF. The CDR3 coding sequence is TGTGCCAGCAGGGCTACAGAAAGCTCCTACAATGAGCAGTTCTTC.

The chain links TRBV5-1 to TRBJ2-1, with 14 bases lining up with TRBD2. Germline V gene sequence: CDR1 SGHRS, CDR2 YFSETQ. The CDR3 consists of 18 residues. Unmatched junction bases numbered 9, after V lost 4 bases and J lost 3 bases. The chain's CDR3 is CASSPGRLAGGYYNEQFF. The CDR3 DNA sequence: TGCGCCAGCAGCCCGGGGCGACTAGCGGGAGGGTACTACAATGAGCAGTTCTTC.

The chain couples TRBV19 to TRBJ1-1; D unclear. The CDR3 extends over 15 amino acids. The germline V and J ends were trimmed by 4 bases and 1 base, with 13 bases remaining between them. CDR1 and CDR2 (germline): LNHDA, SQIVND (reference sequence). CDR3 amino acids: CASSKILTGNTEAFF. The CDR3 DNA reads as TGTGCCAGTAGTAAGATCTTAACCGGGAACACTGAAGCTTTCTTT.

This rearrangement joins TRBV7-2 to TRBJ2-7; 9 bases map to TRBD1. Germline V gene data show CDR1 as SGHTA and CDR2 as FQGNSA. This CDR3 has 15 residues. Unmatched junction bases numbered 6, after V lost 4 bases and J lost 2 bases. The CDR3 DNA sequence: TGTGCCAGCAGCTCACCGGGACAGGGAGCCTACGAGCAGTACTTC. Protein sequence: CASSSPGQGAYEQYF. The full variable domain, rest sourced from reference TRBV7-2 and TRBJ2-7, is GAGVSQSPSNKVTEKGKDVELRCDPISGHTALYWYRQSLGQGLEFLIYFQGNSAPDKSGLPSDRFSAERTGGSVSTLTIQRTQQEDSAVYLCASSSPGQGAYEQYFGPGTRLTVT.

The gene calls are TRBV11-3 and TRBJ2-2; D ambiguous. V was pared by 5 bases and J by 4 bases, with 14 bases between. CDR1 and CDR2 (germline): SGHNT, YENEEA. This CDR3 contains 15 residues. CDR3 sequence reads: CASSQTVASTGELFF. The CDR3 DNA follows: TGTGCCAGCAGCCAAACGGTGGCGAGCACCGGGGAGCTGTTTTTT. Full variable domain (outside the CDR3, taken from reference TRBV11-3 and TRBJ2-2): EAGVVQSPRYKIIEKKQPVAFWCNPISGHNTLYWYLQNLGQGPELLIRYENEEAVDDSQLPKDRFSAERLKGVDSTLKIQPAELGDSAVYLCASSQTVASTGELFFGEGSRLTVL.

J is TRBJ2-7 and V is TRBV28; 7 nucleotides align to TRBD2. V trimming: 5 bases; J trimming: 5 bases; junction bases outside the gene matches: 9. Per the germline V gene, CDR1 is MDHEN and CDR2 is SYDVKM. The CDR3 is made up of 14 amino acids. The CDR3 loop reads CASSTWRETDEQYF. CDR3 nucleotide sequence: TGTGCCAGCAGTACCTGGCGGGAGACCGACGAGCAGTACTTC. Full variable domain (outside the CDR3, taken from reference TRBV28 and TRBJ2-7): DVKVTQSSRYLVKRTGEKVFLECVQDMDHENMFWYRQDPGLGLRLIYFSYDVKMKEKGDIPEGYSVSREKKERFSLILESASTNQTSMYLCASSTWRETDEQYFGPGTRLTVT.

This clone was observed a few times. V usage is TRBV11-2 and J usage is TRBJ2-2; D assignment may be TRBD1 or TRBD2 (6 bases each). The CDR3 is 16 residues long. V was pared by 3 bases and J by 6 bases, with 17 bases between. Germline assignment: CDR1 SGHAT and CDR2 FQNNGV. The CDR3 reads CASSFLRGRRAGELFF. CDR3 in DNA: TGTGCCAGCAGCTTTTTACGGGGGCGAAGGGCCGGGGAGCTGTTTTTT.

The chain recombines TRBV29-1 with TRBJ2-7, with D possibly TRBD1 on 5 matching bases. Trimming left V 2 bases short and J 2 bases short, with 7 bases between. The CDR3 has 12 amino acids. The germline gives CDR1 SQVTM, CDR2 ANQGSEA. Here the CDR3 reads CSVERGAYEQYF. In DNA, the CDR3 is TGCAGCGTTGAAAGGGGCGCCTACGAGCAGTACTTC.

The count of this clone is one. The rearrangement uses TRBV5-4 and TRBJ1-2; D possibly corresponds to TRBD1 (5 bases). The CDR3 totals 16 residues. Between the trimmed V and J ends, which lost 4 bases and 8 bases, there was a span of 24 bases. Per the germline V gene, CDR1 is SGHNT and CDR2 is YYREEE (reference sequence). The CDR3 bases are TGTGCCAGCAGCCCTTCGGGACTCCGGAGTTTCGAGGGCTACACCTTC. Its translation is CASSPSGLRSFEGYTF.

This rearrangement joins TRBV7-2 to TRBJ2-2, with TRBD2 as a possible D gene (5 bases). The V end lost 6 bases, the J end lost 0 bases, and 20 bases lay between the germline ends. Germline V gives CDR1 SGHTA, CDR2 FQGNSA. The CDR3 sequence is 18 residues long. CDR3: CASSLTKGGLTNTGELFF. The CDR3 DNA reads TGTGCCAGCAGTCTCACAAAAGGAGGTTTGACGAACACCGGGGAGCTGTTTTTT.

The chain recombines TRBV7-6 with TRBJ2-5; TRBD2 aligns across 12 bases. After removal of 4 bases from V and 0 bases from J, the junction contained 9 bases not matched to a gene. Germline V gene sequence: CDR1 SGHVS, CDR2 FNYEAQ. The CDR3 covers 18 residues. This CDR3 reads CASSSGTSGLKYQETQYF. CDR3 DNA: TGTGCCAGCAGCTCGGGGACTAGCGGGCTTAAGTACCAAGAGACCCAGTACTTC.

V gene TRBV9 combines with J gene TRBJ2-1; D gene ambiguous. The ends were cut back, 4 bases at V and 5 bases at J, with 13 bases in the middle. The CDR3 length is 14 residues. Per the germline V gene, CDR1 is SGDLS and CDR2 is YYNGEE. CDR3 sequence reads: CASSTGHPNNEQFF. CDR3 coding DNA: TGTGCCAGCAGCACGGGCCATCCTAACAATGAGCAGTTCTTC.

This clone has a handful of counts. The CDR3 coding sequence is TGTGCCATCAGGCCGGGACCGAGAGGGGGTCTTGATCACGAGCAGTACTTC. It specifies CAIRPGPRGGLDHEQYF. V usage is TRBV10-3 and J usage is TRBJ2-7; D is possibly TRBD1 (6 bases). V was pared by 6 bases and J by 5 bases, with 26 bases between. The CDR3 has 17 residues. From germline, CDR1 is ENHRY and CDR2 SYGVKD.

This chain links TRBV7-8 with TRBJ2-2; maybe TRBD2 (5 bases). The germline gives CDR1 SGHVS, CDR2 FQNEAQ. The CDR3 sequence is 17 residues long. Trimming left V 0 bases short and J 2 bases short, with 13 bases between. CDR3 loop: CASSLASWGVNTGELFF. The CDR3 DNA is TGTGCCAGCAGCTTAGCTTCATGGGGAGTTAACACCGGGGAGCTGTTTTTT.

The V call is TRBV30, the J call TRBJ2-6; maybe TRBD2 (6 bases). Per the germline V gene, CDR1 is GTSNPN and CDR2 is SVGIG (reference sequence). The V end was cut by 2 bases, the J end by 2 bases, with 7 bases between. The CDR3 loop spans 14 amino acids. The CDR3 DNA reads TGTGCCTGGAGTTGGGGGGCTGGGGCCAACGTCCTGACTTTC. Residues: CAWSWGAGANVLTF.

The chain carries TRBV2 and TRBJ1-1; D is undetermined. The germline gives CDR1 SNHLY, CDR2 FYNNEI. This CDR3 is built from 13 residues. Deletions cut 8 bases from V and 3 bases from J, with 13 bases between. For the CDR3, the DNA is TGTGCCAGCCAGGACGGAAGGGACACTGAAGCTTTCTTT. Amino acid sequence: CASQDGRDTEAFF.